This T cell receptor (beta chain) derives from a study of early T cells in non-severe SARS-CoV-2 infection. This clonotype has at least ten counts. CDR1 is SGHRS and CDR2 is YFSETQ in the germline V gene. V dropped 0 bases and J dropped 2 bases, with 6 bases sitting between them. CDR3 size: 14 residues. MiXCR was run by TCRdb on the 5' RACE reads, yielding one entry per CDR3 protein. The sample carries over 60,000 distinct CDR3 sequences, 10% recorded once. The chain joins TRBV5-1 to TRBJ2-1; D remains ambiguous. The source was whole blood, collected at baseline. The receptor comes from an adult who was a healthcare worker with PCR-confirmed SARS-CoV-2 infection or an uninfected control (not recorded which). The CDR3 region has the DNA TGCGCCAGCAGCTTGGGGGCCCCCTACAATGAGCAGTTCTTC. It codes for CASSLGAPYNEQFF.